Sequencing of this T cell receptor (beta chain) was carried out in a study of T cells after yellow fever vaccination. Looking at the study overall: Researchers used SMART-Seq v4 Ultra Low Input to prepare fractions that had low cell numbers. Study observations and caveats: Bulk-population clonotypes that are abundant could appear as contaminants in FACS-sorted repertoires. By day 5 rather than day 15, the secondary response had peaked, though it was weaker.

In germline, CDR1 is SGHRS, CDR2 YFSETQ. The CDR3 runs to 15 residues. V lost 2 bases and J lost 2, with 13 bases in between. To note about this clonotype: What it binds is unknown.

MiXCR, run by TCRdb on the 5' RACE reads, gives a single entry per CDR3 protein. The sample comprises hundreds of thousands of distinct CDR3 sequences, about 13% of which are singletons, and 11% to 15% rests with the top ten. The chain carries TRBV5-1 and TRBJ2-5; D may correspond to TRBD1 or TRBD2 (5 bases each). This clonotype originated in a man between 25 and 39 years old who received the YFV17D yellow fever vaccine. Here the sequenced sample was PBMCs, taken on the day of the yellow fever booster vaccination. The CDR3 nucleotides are TGCGCCAGCAGCTTCATACGGGACGGTCAAGAGACCCAGTACTTC. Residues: CASSFIRDGQETQYF.